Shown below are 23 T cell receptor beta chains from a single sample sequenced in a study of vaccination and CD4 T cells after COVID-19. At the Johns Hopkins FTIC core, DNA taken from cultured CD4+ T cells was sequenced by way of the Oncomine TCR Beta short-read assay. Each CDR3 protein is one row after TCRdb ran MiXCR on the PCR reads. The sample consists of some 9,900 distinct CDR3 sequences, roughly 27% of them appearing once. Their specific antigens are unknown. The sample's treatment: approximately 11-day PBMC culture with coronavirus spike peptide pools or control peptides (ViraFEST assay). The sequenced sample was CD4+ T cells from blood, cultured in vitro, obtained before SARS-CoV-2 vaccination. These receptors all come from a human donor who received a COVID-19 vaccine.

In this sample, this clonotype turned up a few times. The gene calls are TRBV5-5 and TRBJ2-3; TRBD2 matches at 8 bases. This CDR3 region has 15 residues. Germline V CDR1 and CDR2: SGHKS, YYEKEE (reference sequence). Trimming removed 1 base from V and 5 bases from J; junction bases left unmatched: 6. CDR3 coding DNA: TGTGCCAGCAGCTTGATACGGGGGGGAGTAGATACGCAGTATTTT. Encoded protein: CASSLIRGGVDTQYF. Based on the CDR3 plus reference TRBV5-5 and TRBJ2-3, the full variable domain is DAGVTQSPTHLIKTRGQQVTLRCSPISGHKSVSWYQQVLGQGPQFIFQYYEKEERGRGNFPDRFSARQFPNYSSELNVNALLLGDSALYLCASSLIRGGVDTQYFGPGTRLTVL.

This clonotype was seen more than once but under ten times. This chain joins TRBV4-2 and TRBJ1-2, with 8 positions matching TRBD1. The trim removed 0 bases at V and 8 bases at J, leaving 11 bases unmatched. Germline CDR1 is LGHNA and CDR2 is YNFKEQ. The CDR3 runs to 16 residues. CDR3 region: CASSQDPGRGRAGYTF. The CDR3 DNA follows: TGTGCCAGCAGCCAAGATCCGGGCAGGGGGCGTGCGGGCTACACCTTC.

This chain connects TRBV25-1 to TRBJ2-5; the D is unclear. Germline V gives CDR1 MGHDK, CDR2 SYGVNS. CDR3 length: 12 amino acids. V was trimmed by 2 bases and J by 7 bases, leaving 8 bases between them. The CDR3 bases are TGTGCCAGCAGTGAAGTTCCCATGACCCAGTACTTC. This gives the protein CASSEVPMTQYF.

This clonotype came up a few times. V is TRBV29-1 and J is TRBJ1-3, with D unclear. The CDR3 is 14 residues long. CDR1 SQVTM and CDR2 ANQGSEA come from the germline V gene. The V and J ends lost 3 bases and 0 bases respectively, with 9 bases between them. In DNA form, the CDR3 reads TGCAGCGTTGAGTCACCCCTCTCTGGAAACACCATATATTTT. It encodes CSVESPLSGNTIYF.

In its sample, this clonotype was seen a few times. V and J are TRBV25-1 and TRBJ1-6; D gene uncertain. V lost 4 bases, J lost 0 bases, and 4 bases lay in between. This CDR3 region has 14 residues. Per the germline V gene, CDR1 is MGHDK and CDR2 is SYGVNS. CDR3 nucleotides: TGTGCCAGCAGTGCGGTCTCCTATAATTCACCCCTCCACTTT. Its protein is CASSAVSYNSPLHF.

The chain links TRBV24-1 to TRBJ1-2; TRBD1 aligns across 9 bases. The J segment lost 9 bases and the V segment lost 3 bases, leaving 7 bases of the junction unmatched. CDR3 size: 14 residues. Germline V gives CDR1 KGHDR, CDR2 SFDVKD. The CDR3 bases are TGTGCCACCAGTGATCCCAGGACAGGGGTTAGCTACACCTTC. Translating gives CATSDPRTGVSYTF.

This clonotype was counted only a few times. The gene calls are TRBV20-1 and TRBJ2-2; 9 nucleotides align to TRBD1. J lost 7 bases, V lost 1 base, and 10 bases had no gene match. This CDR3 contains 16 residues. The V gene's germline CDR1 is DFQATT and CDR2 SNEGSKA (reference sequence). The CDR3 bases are TGCAGTGCTAGAGTTCCTCGGACAGGGGAGAACGGGGAGCTGTTTTTT. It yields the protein CSARVPRTGENGELFF.

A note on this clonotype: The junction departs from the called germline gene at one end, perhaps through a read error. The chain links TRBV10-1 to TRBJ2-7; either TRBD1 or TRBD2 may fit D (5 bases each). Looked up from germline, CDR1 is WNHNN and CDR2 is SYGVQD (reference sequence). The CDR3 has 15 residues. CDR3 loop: CASSARGTPSSEQYF. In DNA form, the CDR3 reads TGCGCCAGCAGTGCCCGGGGCACACCCTCCTCCGAGCAGTACTTC.

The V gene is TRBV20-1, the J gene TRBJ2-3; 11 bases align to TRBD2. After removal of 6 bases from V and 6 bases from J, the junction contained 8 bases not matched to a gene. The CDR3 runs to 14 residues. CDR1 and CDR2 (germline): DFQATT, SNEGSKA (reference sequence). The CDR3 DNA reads TGCAGTGCCATTAGCGGGGGGGCCAAGGATACGCAGTATTTT. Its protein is CSAISGGAKDTQYF.

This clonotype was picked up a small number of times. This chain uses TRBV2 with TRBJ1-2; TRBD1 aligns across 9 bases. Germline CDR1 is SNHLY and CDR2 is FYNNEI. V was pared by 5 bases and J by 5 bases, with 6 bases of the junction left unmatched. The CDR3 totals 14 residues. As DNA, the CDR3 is TGTGCCAGCAGTCCAACGGGACAGGGATATGGCTACACCTTC. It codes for CASSPTGQGYGYTF.

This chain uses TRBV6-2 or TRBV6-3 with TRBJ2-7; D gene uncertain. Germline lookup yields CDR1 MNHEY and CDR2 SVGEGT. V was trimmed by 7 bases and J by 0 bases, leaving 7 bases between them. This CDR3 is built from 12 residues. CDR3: CASTRSSYEQYF. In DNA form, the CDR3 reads TGTGCCAGCACAAGGAGCTCCTACGAGCAGTACTTC.

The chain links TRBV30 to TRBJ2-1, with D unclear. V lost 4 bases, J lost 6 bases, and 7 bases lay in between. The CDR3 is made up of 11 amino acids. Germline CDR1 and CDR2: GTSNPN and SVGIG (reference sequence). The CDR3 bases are TGTGCCTGGACGATTGCCAATGAGCAGTTCTTC. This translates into CAWTIANEQFF.

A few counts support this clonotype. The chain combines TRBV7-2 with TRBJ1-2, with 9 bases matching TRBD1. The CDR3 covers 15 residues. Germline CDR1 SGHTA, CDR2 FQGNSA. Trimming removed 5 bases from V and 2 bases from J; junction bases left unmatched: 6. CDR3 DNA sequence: TGTGCCAGCAGCAGACGGGACAGGGAGAACTATGGCTACACCTTC. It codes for CASSRRDRENYGYTF.

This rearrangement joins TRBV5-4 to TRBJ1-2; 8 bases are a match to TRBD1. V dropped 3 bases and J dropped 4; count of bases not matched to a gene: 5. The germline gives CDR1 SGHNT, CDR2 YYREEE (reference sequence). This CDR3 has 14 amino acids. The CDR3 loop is CASSSGGMGYGYTF. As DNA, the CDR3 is TGTGCCAGCAGCTCAGGGGGCATGGGCTATGGCTACACCTTC.

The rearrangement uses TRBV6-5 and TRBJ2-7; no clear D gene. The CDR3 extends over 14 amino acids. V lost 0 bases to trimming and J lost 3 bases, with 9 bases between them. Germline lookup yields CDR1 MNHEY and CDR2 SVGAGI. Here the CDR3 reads CASSYSSWDYEQYF. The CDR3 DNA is TGTGCCAGCAGTTACTCTAGCTGGGACTACGAGCAGTACTTC.

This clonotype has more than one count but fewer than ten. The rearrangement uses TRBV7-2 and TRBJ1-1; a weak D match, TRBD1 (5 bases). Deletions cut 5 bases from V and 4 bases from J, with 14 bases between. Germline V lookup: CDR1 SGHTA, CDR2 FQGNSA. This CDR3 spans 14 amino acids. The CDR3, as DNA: TGTGCCAGCAGCCAGACCGGGGGTCGCACTGAAGCTTTCTTT. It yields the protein CASSQTGGRTEAFF.

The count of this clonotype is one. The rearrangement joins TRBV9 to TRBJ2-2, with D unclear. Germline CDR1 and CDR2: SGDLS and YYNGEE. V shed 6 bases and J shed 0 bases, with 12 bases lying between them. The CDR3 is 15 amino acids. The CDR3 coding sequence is TGTGCCAGCACAGTAGACCCGGCGAACACCGGGGAGCTGTTTTTT. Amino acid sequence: CASTVDPANTGELFF.

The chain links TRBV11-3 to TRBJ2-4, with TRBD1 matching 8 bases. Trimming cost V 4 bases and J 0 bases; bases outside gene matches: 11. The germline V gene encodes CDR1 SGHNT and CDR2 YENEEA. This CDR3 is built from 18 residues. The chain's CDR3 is CASSWGNTGGLAKNIQYF. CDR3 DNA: TGTGCCAGCAGCTGGGGGAATACAGGGGGGTTAGCCAAAAACATTCAGTACTTC.

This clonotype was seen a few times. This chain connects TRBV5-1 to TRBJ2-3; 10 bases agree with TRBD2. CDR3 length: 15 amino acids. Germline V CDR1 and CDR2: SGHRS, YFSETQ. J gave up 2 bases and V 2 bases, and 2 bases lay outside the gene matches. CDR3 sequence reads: CASSFSGGNTDTQYF. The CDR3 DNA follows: TGCGCCAGCAGCTTTAGCGGGGGGAACACAGATACGCAGTATTTT.

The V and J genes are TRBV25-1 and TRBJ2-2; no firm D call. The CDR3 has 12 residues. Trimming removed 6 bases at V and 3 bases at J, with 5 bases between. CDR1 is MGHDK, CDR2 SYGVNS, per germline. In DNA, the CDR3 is TGTGCCAGCAGACAGTACACCGGGGAGCTGTTTTTT. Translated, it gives CASRQYTGELFF.

CDR3 protein: CASSKGEGAANTEAFF. Written as DNA, the CDR3 is TGTGCCAGCAGTAAAGGGGAGGGGGCTGCGAACACTGAAGCTTTCTTT. V and J are TRBV6-1 and TRBJ1-1; 7 bases agree with TRBD1. CDR3 size: 16 residues. Looked up from germline, CDR1 is MNHNS and CDR2 is SASEGT. Trimming cost V 5 bases and J 1 base; bases outside gene matches: 10.

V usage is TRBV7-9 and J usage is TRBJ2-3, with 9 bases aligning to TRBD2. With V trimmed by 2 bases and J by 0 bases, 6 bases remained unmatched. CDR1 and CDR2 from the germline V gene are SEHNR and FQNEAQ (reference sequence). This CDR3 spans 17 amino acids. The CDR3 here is CASSLSSGGPSTDTQYF. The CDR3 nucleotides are TGTGCCAGCAGCTTAAGTAGCGGGGGCCCTAGCACAGATACGCAGTATTTT.

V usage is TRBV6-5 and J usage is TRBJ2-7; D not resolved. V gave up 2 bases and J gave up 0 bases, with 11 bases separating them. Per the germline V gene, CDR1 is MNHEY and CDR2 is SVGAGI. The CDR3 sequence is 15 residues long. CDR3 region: CASSYRGRSSYEQYF. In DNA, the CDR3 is TGTGCCAGCAGTTACCGCGGCAGGAGCTCCTACGAGCAGTACTTC.